Below, 8 T cell receptor beta chains from the same sample are listed, as sequenced in a study of vaccination and CD4 T cells after COVID-19 (dated by TCRdb to between 2021 and 2023). The library was prepared using PCR. TCRdb shows the sequencer as Illumina iSeq 100. TCR sequencing of DNA from cultured CD4+ T cells used the Oncomine TCR Beta short-read assay at the Johns Hopkins FTIC core. TCRdb took the public reads, trimmed them with fastp at Q25, ran MiXCR for clone calling and kept in-frame beta chains. Rows matching on CDR3 protein sequence are summarized as one entry with the most common DNA and genes. The sample table records 9,000 to 15,000 distinct CDR3 sequences; about 79% of these occur just once. The ten largest account for roughly 24% of the sample. Taken with the paper, the label for treatment or condition translates to: roughly 10-day PBMC culture with coronavirus spike peptide pools or control peptides (ViraFEST assay).

Their antigens remain unidentified. Sequencing was carried out using CD4+ T cells from blood, cultured in vitro. The receptors come from a human donor who had recovered from COVID-19.

The rearrangement joins TRBV7-2 to TRBJ2-3, with a tentative D call TRBD1 (7 bases). The V end lost 6 bases, the J end lost 4 bases, and 17 bases lay between the germline ends. Germline V gives CDR1 SGHTA, CDR2 FQGNSA. The CDR3 runs 15 residues. The CDR3: CASSDQGGYADTQYF. In nucleotides, the CDR3 is TGTGCCAGCAGTGACCAGGGGGGATACGCAGATACGCAGTATTTT. The full variable domain, its missing parts supplied by reference TRBV7-2 and TRBJ2-3, is GAGVSQSPSNKVTEKGKDVELRCDPISGHTALYWYRQSLGQGLEFLIYFQGNSAPDKSGLPSDRFSAERTGGSVSTLTIQRTQQEDSAVYLCASSDQGGYADTQYFGPGTRLTVL.

The chain's CDR3 is CASSLRAGDTEAFF. In DNA form, the CDR3 reads TGTGCCAGCAGCCTAAGAGCAGGGGACACTGAAGCTTTCTTT. J is TRBJ1-1 and V is TRBV7-6; possibly TRBD1 for D (6 bases). Germline CDR1 reads SGHVS; CDR2 reads FNYEAQ. Trimming stripped 5 bases from V and 3 bases from J, with 13 bases between. This CDR3 is built from 14 residues.

CDR3 region: CSADSGRLYNSPLHF. For the CDR3, the DNA is TGCAGTGCCGACTCGGGCCGGTTATATAATTCACCCCTCCACTTT. The V and J genes are TRBV20-1 and TRBJ1-6; D not resolved. The germline V gene has CDR1 DFQATT and CDR2 SNEGSKA (reference sequence). With 6 bases removed from V and 4 bases from J, the gap between germline ends came to 16 bases. This CDR3 is built from 15 residues.

J is TRBJ1-5 and V is TRBV6-1; unclear D gene. Germline CDR1 is MNHNS and CDR2 is SASEGT. Trimming took 7 bases from V and 8 from J, leaving 12 bases between them. The CDR3 covers 12 residues. As DNA, the CDR3 is TGTGCCAGCAAGGGCAGCCAAAAGCCCCAGCATTTT. Translation: CASKGSQKPQHF.

The J gene is TRBJ1-2, the V gene TRBV19, with D maybe TRBD1 (6 bases). The CDR3 is 15 amino acids. Germline-derived CDR1 and CDR2 are LNHDA and SQIVND (reference sequence). The V end was cut by 10 bases, the J end by 4 bases, with 22 bases between. The CDR3, as DNA: TGTGCCACCAAAAACAAGGGGGGCTTCGGCTATGGCTACACCTTC. It translates to CATKNKGGFGYGYTF.

V usage is TRBV6-1 and J usage is TRBJ2-3; 11 nucleotides line up with TRBD1. Looked up from germline, CDR1 is MNHNS and CDR2 is SASEGT. J gave up 14 bases and V 3 bases, and 10 bases lay outside the gene matches. The CDR3 is 14 amino acids. The CDR3 coding sequence is TGTGCCAGCAGTGATCGGACAGGGGGCCGAGGGGGGTATTTT. Its translation is CASSDRTGGRGGYF.

The V call is TRBV20-1, the J call TRBJ1-6; D uncertain. Germline CDR1 DFQATT, CDR2 SNEGSKA (reference sequence). Trimming took off 6 bases at V and 11 bases at J, with 17 bases between the two ends. The CDR3 is 13 residues long. The CDR3 sequence is CSARPDPGAPLHF. The CDR3 DNA reads TGCAGTGCCCGCCCGGACCCCGGAGCACCCCTCCACTTT.

V is TRBV27 and J is TRBJ2-4; tentatively, D is TRBD2 (6 bases). This CDR3 is 12 amino acids long. CDR1 is MNHEY, CDR2 SMNVEV, per germline (reference sequence). Trimming removed 8 bases at V and 4 bases at J, with 9 bases between. Written as DNA, the CDR3 is TGTGCCAGCGGGGAGGATAAAAACATTCAGTACTTC. Protein product: CASGEDKNIQYF.